The TCR beta chain under discussion was sequenced for a study of T cell responses to AZD1222 COVID-19 vaccine. Overall study results and limits: Across the whole spike, CD4 TCRs peaked at regions 160-218 and 743-854. Clonal diversity was possibly underestimated; the donors were predominantly white British and more often female. Per reports, nearly half of all spike-specific TCRs target regions that are unmutated in variants.

There are 16 residues in the CDR3. Trimming took off 0 bases at V and 3 bases at J, with 14 bases between the two ends. Germline loops: CDR1 MNHEY, CDR2 SVGEGT. This clone was detected a few times. Antigen specificity is unknown. Clones were sequenced by immunoSEQ multiplex PCR, and TCRdb holds only the in-frame ones, with some missing. The sample carries tens of thousands of clones, about 82% recorded once. The receptor was derived from an adult in good health. Sample: peripheral blood, taken on day 0 of AZD1222 vaccination. This chain connects TRBV6-2 or TRBV6-3 to TRBJ1-2; D remains ambiguous. The CDR3 coding sequence is TGTGCCAGCAGTTACTCGACGTCCACCTTTGACTATGGCTACACCTTC. This encodes CASSYSTSTFDYGYTF.